This T cell receptor beta chain was identified in a study of blood T cell repertoires in COVID-19 (dated by TCRdb to the early 2020s). In terms of the full investigation: Samples covering the acute and convalescent phases of COVID-19 were provided by collaborators in the United States, Italy and Spain. The prospective study material was composed of cDNA or gDNA derived from T cells, B-cell-depleted T cells, or PBMCs. Subjects who had been exposed to COVID-19, were actively infected with it, or had recovered from it provided the deeply sampled blood TCRbeta repertoires that made up the dataset. A freely available public database, intended as a resource for researchers studying the immune response to SARS-CoV-2, is where the repertoires were released. The samples were drawn from the first 160 participants of the ongoing ImmuneRACE study and from some 1,300 subjects provided by 6 global collaborators. The sample metadata nearly always contained a de-identified subject ID, COVID-19 status, age in years and sex. HLA class I and class II types, where available, came from metadata supplied by the sample provider rather than from assay-based typing.

Results and caveats for the whole study, not just this receptor: How much clinical and demographic metadata was included differed by source and by participant, and the metadata was provided uncurated.

TCRbeta CDR3 regions were amplified from genomic DNA by means of the immunoSEQ Assay, a bias-controlled multiplex PCR. Concerning the study's data processing: Nucleated cell counts per sample were estimated from amplification of reference gene primers within the assay. Sequence reads were collapsed and filtered to measure the absolute abundance of every unique TCRbeta CDR3 rearrangement. For each sample, productive Simpson clonality was calculated by taking the square root of Simpson's diversity index across productive rearrangements. Entries here come from immuneACCESS through TCRdb and include only in-frame sequences with V and J called. Some clones fail to appear in such tables; in the studies checked, an unresolved V gene covers under half of the shortfall, and the cause of the remainder is unknown. V, J and clone size are taken as reported in that table, and D and trimming were inferred from the DNA itself. Across this sample there are 270,000 or so clones, with less than 90% seen only once. 13% of the sample is in the top ten clones.

On this clone: The antigen this receptor binds is unknown. Per-base qualities were not stored, and no clone one base away is much larger.

Whole blood was collected in K2EDTA tubes by collaborating institutions according to the institutions' own protocols. For TCRbeta analysis, collaborators shipped samples as frozen whole blood, isolated PBMCs, or DNA extracted from either of those sample types. Sequencing was performed on peripheral blood. This clonotype was obtained from a human donor in a cohort sampled during active COVID-19.

The CDR3 loop reads CASSGGTPDTQYF. The nucleotides read TGTGCCAGCAGCGGAGGGACACCTGATACGCAGTATTTT. The receptor chain draws on TRBV9 and TRBJ2-3; tentative D gene TRBD1, with 6 bases matching. A distance of 11 bases separates the germline ends of V and J, which lose 3 bases and 6 bases respectively. The CDR3 goes from the cysteine to the phenylalanine over 13 residues. Only the CDR3 part of the read is kept: 39 bases, read in frame from the first base. CDR1 SGDLS and CDR2 YYNGEE are derived from the germline V gene. Supplemented by the reference TRBV9 and TRBJ2-3 proteins around the CDR3, the complete variable domain is DSGVTQTPKHLITATGQRVTLRCSPRSGDLSVYWYQQSLDQGLQFLIQYYNGEERAKGNILERFSAQQFPDLHSELNLSSLELGDSALYFCASSGGTPDTQYFGPGTRLTVL.